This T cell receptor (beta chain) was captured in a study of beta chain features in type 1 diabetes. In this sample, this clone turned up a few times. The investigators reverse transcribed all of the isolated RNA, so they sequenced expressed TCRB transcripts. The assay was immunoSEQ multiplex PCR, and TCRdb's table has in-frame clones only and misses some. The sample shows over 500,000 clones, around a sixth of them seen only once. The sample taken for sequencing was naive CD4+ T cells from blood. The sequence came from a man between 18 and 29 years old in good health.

CDR3 region: CASSSMTGLNTEAFF. The CDR3 DNA is TGTGCCAGCAGTTCCATGACAGGGCTGAACACTGAAGCTTTCTTT. The V gene is TRBV27, the J gene TRBJ1-1, with 7 nucleotides matching TRBD1. With V trimmed by 4 bases and J by 0 bases, 5 bases remained unmatched. This CDR3 spans 15 amino acids. Germline lookup yields CDR1 MNHEY and CDR2 SMNVEV (reference sequence).